The following is a T cell receptor beta chain sequence with its context. This CDR3 spans 14 amino acids. Germline V lookup: CDR1 DFQATT, CDR2 SNEGSKA (reference sequence). With 3 bases removed from V and 1 base from J, the gap between germline ends came to 12 bases. These data originate in a study of blood T cell repertoires in COVID-19. At the level of the study: Whether acute or convalescent, the COVID-19 samples came from the United States, Italy and Spain. T cells, B-cell-depleted T cells, or PBMCs provided the cDNA or gDNA that served as material.

Per the study methods: The assay estimated nucleated cells by amplifying reference gene primers. Using immunoSEQ multiplex PCR, the repertoire was profiled, and TCRdb retains in-frame clones only, with some absent. That table gives V, J and clone size, and the DNA gave D and trimming. The sample carries approximately 300,000 clones, around 90% recorded once. Source material: peripheral blood. This receptor was obtained from a woman between 35 and 50 years old with acute or convalescent COVID-19. The chain joins TRBV20-1 to TRBJ1-1; no clear D gene. CDR3 residues: CSASRGGGNTEAFF. In DNA form, the CDR3 reads TGCAGTGCTAGTAGAGGCGGCGGGAACACTGAAGCTTTCTTT.